Presented here are 30 T cell receptor beta chains from one specimen sequenced in a study of blood T cells in healthy people across ages. Primers used in a second PCR of about 7 to 12 cycles were a sample-barcoded 5' primer and a J-beta primer mix. Each CDR3 protein gets one entry after TCRdb re-called the 5' RACE reads with MiXCR. The data contain hundreds of thousands of distinct CDR3 sequences, roughly 58% of them seen just once; the ten biggest clones take up approximately 40%. The sample consisted of blood. Receptors were obtained from a man aged 60 to 69 in good health.

The genes are TRBV14 and TRBJ1-4, with 7 positions matching TRBD1. J lost 8 bases, V lost 1 base, and 7 bases had no gene match. The length of the CDR3 is 15 residues. Looked up from germline, CDR1 is SGHDN and CDR2 is FVKESK. CDR3 in amino acids: CASSQVRGLSEKLFF. The CDR3 DNA reads as TGTGCCAGCAGCCAAGTTAGGGGGCTAAGCGAAAAACTGTTTTTT.

This clonotype was counted a single time. The chain recombines TRBV12-3 or TRBV12-4 with TRBJ2-7; the D is unclear. Trimming took 5 bases from V and 0 from J, leaving 8 bases between them. The CDR3 consists of 13 residues. The CDR3 region is CASSPSYSYEQYF. The CDR3 DNA follows: TGTGCCAGCAGTCCGTCCTACTCCTACGAGCAGTACTTC.

The chain is built from TRBV20-1 and TRBJ2-7, with 10 bases aligning to TRBD2. Trimming cost V 2 bases and J 2 bases; bases outside gene matches: 6. The CDR3 runs to 15 residues. The germline V gene has CDR1 DFQATT and CDR2 SNEGSKA (reference sequence). The DNA for the CDR3 is TGCAGTGCTAGACCCCTAGCGGGGGCCACCTACGAGCAGTACTTC. Its protein product is CSARPLAGATYEQYF.

This clonotype was counted between two and nine times. The chain links TRBV7-6 to TRBJ2-1, with TRBD2 identical over 8 bases. Germline CDR1 SGHVS, CDR2 FNYEAQ. V trimming: 0 bases; J trimming: 10 bases; junction bases outside the gene matches: 11. CDR3 length equals 16 residues. CDR3 residues: CASSLARLAGLGEQFF. The CDR3 bases are TGTGCCAGCAGCTTAGCGCGGCTAGCGGGCCTCGGGGAGCAGTTCTTC.

This CDR3 is CASSYRGQGVYEQYF. The CDR3 DNA reads TGTGCCAGCAGTTACAGGGGACAGGGGGTTTACGAGCAGTACTTC. This chain links TRBV6-6 with TRBJ2-7; 11 bases fit TRBD1. CDR1 and CDR2 (germline): MNHNY, SVGAGI (reference sequence). V lost 2 bases, J lost 4 bases, and 4 bases stayed unmatched. The CDR3 has 15 amino acids.

This clonotype appeared a few times. V usage is TRBV20-1 and J usage is TRBJ1-4; tentatively, D is TRBD1 (5 bases). The CDR3 spans 15 residues. The V end was cut by 3 bases, the J end by 4 bases, with 15 bases between. Germline assignment: CDR1 DFQATT and CDR2 SNEGSKA (reference sequence). The CDR3, as DNA: TGCAGTGCTAGGAGGGGACGGGACTTTAATGAAAAACTGTTTTTT. It specifies CSARRGRDFNEKLFF.

Here the CDR3 reads CASSLDLGNSIQETQYF. CDR3 DNA: TGTGCCAGCAGCTTGGACCTCGGAAACAGTATACAAGAGACCCAGTACTTC. This chain joins TRBV5-8 and TRBJ2-5; the D is unclear. V was cut by 0 bases and J by 2 bases, with 17 bases left in between. CDR1 SGHTS and CDR2 YDEGEE come from the germline V gene. This CDR3 has 17 residues.

V and J are TRBV6-6 and TRBJ2-4, with D perhaps TRBD1 (6 bases). This CDR3 has 15 amino acids. Germline CDR1 is MNHNY and CDR2 is SVGAGI (reference sequence). V gave up 6 bases and J gave up 7 bases, with 19 bases separating them. The CDR3 loop reads CASRAQAGGWNIQYF. As DNA, the CDR3 is TGTGCCAGCAGGGCGCAAGCTGGGGGCTGGAACATTCAGTACTTC.

This clonotype was seen only a few times. CDR3: CASSQTGASTDTQYF. The CDR3 DNA sequence: TGTGCCAGCAGTCAGACAGGAGCTAGCACAGATACGCAGTATTTT. The V gene is TRBV12-3 or TRBV12-4, the J gene TRBJ2-3; D is perhaps TRBD1 (6 bases). The CDR3 totals 15 residues. V dropped 5 bases and J dropped 0 bases, with 12 bases sitting between them.

The chain is built from TRBV11-2 and TRBJ2-2, with D perhaps TRBD1 (6 bases). CDR3 length: 18 amino acids. The V gene lost 3 bases and the J gene lost 3 bases, with 20 bases spanning the gap. Germline assignment: CDR1 SGHAT and CDR2 FQNNGV. The CDR3 sequence is CASSFPRWRTEHTGELFF. CDR3 coding DNA: TGTGCCAGCAGCTTCCCCCGATGGAGGACAGAACACACCGGGGAGCTGTTTTTT.

This rearrangement joins TRBV11-2 to TRBJ1-3; D remains ambiguous. CDR3 length equals 16 residues. Deletions cut 0 bases from V and 0 bases from J, with 9 bases between. In germline, CDR1 is SGHAT, CDR2 FQNNGV. CDR3 amino acids: CASSLDSVLSGNTIYF. In DNA form, the CDR3 reads TGTGCCAGCAGCTTAGATTCCGTACTCTCTGGAAACACCATATATTTT.

V and J are TRBV6-2 or TRBV6-3 and TRBJ1-6; weak D call: TRBD1 (5 bases). The germline V and J ends were trimmed by 2 bases and 7 bases, with 21 bases remaining between them. CDR1 and CDR2 (germline): MNHEY, SVGEGT. The CDR3 spans 18 residues. For the CDR3, the DNA is TGTGCCAGCAGTTACGGTGGGGCTGGGAGGGGTCGAAATTCACCCCTCCACTTT. This encodes CASSYGGAGRGRNSPLHF.

This clonotype turned up a few times. This chain joins TRBV5-1 and TRBJ2-5; unclear D gene. Trimming pared 1 base from V and 2 bases from J, leaving 12 bases between. CDR3 length equals 15 residues. The germline V gene encodes CDR1 SGHRS and CDR2 YFSETQ. This CDR3 is CASSLYSNTQETQYF. The CDR3 DNA reads TGCGCCAGCAGCTTGTACAGCAATACACAAGAGACCCAGTACTTC.

This clonotype was seen a handful of times. CDR3 bases: TGCGCCAGCAGTGAGGCCATCGTGGGGGGCCGGGAGACCCAGTACTTC. Protein: CASSEAIVGGRETQYF. The V call is TRBV10-1, the J call TRBJ2-5; D is possibly TRBD1 or TRBD2 (6 bases each). The V end lost 2 bases, the J end lost 5 bases, and 18 bases lay between the germline ends. This CDR3 region has 16 residues. Germline V lookup: CDR1 WNHNN, CDR2 SYGVQD (reference sequence).

V gene TRBV12-3 or TRBV12-4 combines with J gene TRBJ1-1; D remains ambiguous. The ends were cut back, 2 bases at V and 5 bases at J, with 12 bases in the middle. This CDR3 region has 14 residues. The CDR3 loop reads CASSLIPGETEAFF. CDR3 nucleotide sequence: TGTGCCAGCAGTTTAATCCCGGGCGAAACTGAAGCTTTCTTT.

This clonotype was recorded a few times. The chain combines TRBV5-5 with TRBJ2-3; 8 positions agree with TRBD2. The CDR3 contains 16 residues. The J segment lost 2 bases and the V segment lost 0 bases, leaving 5 bases of the junction unmatched. Germline V gene sequence: CDR1 SGHKS, CDR2 YYEKEE (reference sequence). The CDR3 protein is CASSLDPTSATDTQYF. The DNA of the CDR3 is TGTGCCAGCAGCTTGGACCCGACTAGCGCCACAGATACGCAGTATTTT.

This chain joins TRBV11-2 and TRBJ2-4; TRBD1 agrees at 10 bases. The J call could be wrong; TRBJ2-7 is a better fit for the DNA end. The CDR3 has 12 residues. Germline-derived CDR1 and CDR2 are SGHAT and FQNNGV. The CDR3: CASSGQGVEQYF. The CDR3 DNA reads TGTGCCAGCAGCGGACAGGGGGTCGAGCAGTACTTC.

This clonotype was counted between two and nine times. The CDR3 loop reads CASSYGTGGLEQYF. In nucleotides, the CDR3 is TGTGCCAGCAGTTATGGGACAGGGGGCCTCGAGCAGTACTTC. The chain recombines TRBV6-6 with TRBJ2-7; 12 nucleotides match TRBD1. V gave up 3 bases and J gave up 6 bases; unmatched junction bases: 3. The CDR3 covers 14 residues. CDR1 and CDR2 from the germline V gene are MNHNY and SVGAGI (reference sequence).

The gene calls are TRBV3-1 and TRBJ2-5; D is unclear. Between the trimmed V and J ends, which lost 0 bases and 5 bases, there was a span of 13 bases. Germline V gives CDR1 LGHDT, CDR2 YNNKEL (reference sequence). The CDR3 length is 15 residues. CDR3 region: CASSQDQLVWETQYF. The CDR3 DNA sequence: TGTGCCAGCAGCCAAGATCAGCTGGTATGGGAGACCCAGTACTTC.

The V call is TRBV3-1, the J call TRBJ2-5; tentative D call: TRBD1 (5 bases). The CDR3 has 15 residues. The V gene's germline CDR1 is LGHDT and CDR2 YNNKEL (reference sequence). V lost 0 bases and J lost 2, with 10 bases in between. CDR3 sequence (DNA): TGTGCCAGCAGCCAAGAGTTAGGGGCTCAAGAGACCCAGTACTTC. Protein product: CASSQELGAQETQYF.

The chain recombines TRBV9 with TRBJ2-3; 8 nucleotides agree with TRBD2. With 1 base clipped from V and 6 bases from J, the junction kept 7 bases outside the gene matches. The CDR3 loop spans 15 amino acids. CDR1 is SGDLS and CDR2 is YYNGEE in the germline V gene. The CDR3, as DNA: TGTGCCAGCAGCGTAACGGCGGGGGGTTCGGATACGCAGTATTTT. It encodes CASSVTAGGSDTQYF.

This sequence joins TRBV5-1 and TRBJ2-3, with 9 nucleotides matching TRBD1. The CDR3 consists of 16 residues. Trimming at V came to 2 bases and at J to 8 bases, leaving 12 bases not matched to a gene. Germline-derived CDR1 and CDR2 are SGHRS and YFSETQ. The CDR3 nucleotides are TGCGCCAGCAGCTTTACTTTGGGACAGGGTACGGGTACGCAGTATTTT. This translates into CASSFTLGQGTGTQYF.

The chain uses TRBV7-2 and TRBJ2-1, with D possibly being TRBD1 or TRBD2 (6 bases each). Germline-derived CDR1 and CDR2 are SGHTA and FQGNSA. With 7 bases removed from V and 0 bases from J, the gap between germline ends came to 13 bases. The CDR3 is 15 residues long. CDR3 sequence: CASIPQGLSYNEQFF. Here the CDR3 DNA reads TGTGCCAGCATCCCACAGGGACTCTCCTACAATGAGCAGTTCTTC.

This clonotype was seen at least ten times. This rearrangement joins TRBV11-1 to TRBJ2-3; 13 nucleotides line up with TRBD2. Per germline, CDR1 SGHAT and CDR2 FQDESV (reference sequence). J gave up 2 bases and V 7 bases, and 6 bases lay outside the gene matches. The CDR3 covers 16 residues. CDR3: CASTVGTSGVTDTQYF. The CDR3 DNA sequence: TGTGCCAGCACTGTAGGGACTAGCGGGGTCACAGATACGCAGTATTTT.

The chain has TRBV12-3 or TRBV12-4 and TRBJ2-1; D not resolved. The CDR3 spans 13 residues. Trimming left V 6 bases short and J 4 bases short, with 10 bases between. The CDR3 region is CASRWASYNEQFF. The CDR3 nucleotides are TGTGCCAGCAGGTGGGCTAGTTACAATGAGCAGTTCTTC.

The gene calls are TRBV7-2 and TRBJ2-1, with 11 bases that match TRBD1. Germline V CDR1 and CDR2: SGHTA, FQGNSA. V was pared by 5 bases and J by 7 bases, with 10 bases of the junction left unmatched. CDR3 length equals 16 residues. The CDR3 protein is CASSPHRTGGVNEQFF. CDR3 bases: TGTGCCAGCAGCCCCCACAGGACAGGGGGCGTGAATGAGCAGTTCTTC. Filled out from reference TRBV7-2 and TRBJ2-1, the complete variable domain reads GAGVSQSPSNKVTEKGKDVELRCDPISGHTALYWYRQSLGQGLEFLIYFQGNSAPDKSGLPSDRFSAERTGGSVSTLTIQRTQQEDSAVYLCASSPHRTGGVNEQFFGPGTRLTVL.

The chain joins TRBV6-5 to TRBJ2-1; 9 positions agree with TRBD2. The J call is uncertain, as TRBJ2-7 better fits the DNA end. The CDR3 spans 15 residues. In germline, CDR1 is MNHEY, CDR2 SVGAGI. CDR3 amino acids: CASRRLAEAYNEQYF. Written as DNA, the CDR3 is TGTGCCAGCAGACGACTAGCGGAGGCCTACAATGAGCAGTACTTC.

The rearrangement joins TRBV5-1 to TRBJ2-5; D could derive from TRBD1 or TRBD2 (5 bases each). V was clipped by 4 bases and J by 5 bases, with 18 bases between them. Germline V gene sequence: CDR1 SGHRS, CDR2 YFSETQ. The CDR3 extends over 15 amino acids. The CDR3 nucleotides read TGCGCCAGCAGCCCAAGGGACGCCCGGCGGGAGACCCAGTACTTC. It is translated as CASSPRDARRETQYF.

This chain links TRBV28 with TRBJ1-1; possibly TRBD1 for D (5 bases). Looked up from germline, CDR1 is MDHEN and CDR2 is SYDVKM. The CDR3 runs 16 residues. Trimming removed 9 bases at V and 2 bases at J, with 22 bases between. Here the CDR3 DNA reads TGTGCCAGTAACGGGCAGGGAGGGTCGGGTAACACTGAAGCTTTCTTT. Amino acid sequence: CASNGQGGSGNTEAFF.

The rearrangement links TRBV14 to TRBJ2-1, with 8 bases matching TRBD2. This CDR3 region has 15 residues. Germline loops: CDR1 SGHDN, CDR2 FVKESK. V lost 4 bases, J lost 4 bases, and 6 bases stayed unmatched. As DNA, the CDR3 is TGTGCCAGCAGCCCTCTGGGACTAGGGTACAATGAGCAGTTCTTC. It specifies CASSPLGLGYNEQFF. The variable domain in full, completed from reference TRBV14 and TRBJ2-1, reads EAGVTQFPSHSVIEKGQTVTLRCDPISGHDNLYWYRRVMGKEIKFLLHFVKESKQDESGMPNNRFLAERTGGTYSTLKVQPAELEDSGVYFCASSPLGLGYNEQFFGPGTRLTVL.